Included here is one T cell receptor beta chain sequence, with context. The data were obtained in a study of blood T cell repertoires in COVID-19. Across the whole study: In each case, the material was cDNA or gDNA derived from T cells, B-cell-depleted T cells, or PBMCs.

This study enrolled people aged roughly 18 to 90 from approximately 25 US geographic areas. Method: immunoSEQ multiplex PCR; TCRdb's copy keeps in-frame clones and lacks some. Among roughly 160,000 clones listed, approximately 88% were seen once. Sequencing used PBMCs or T cells enriched from blood (not recorded which). This TCR came from a woman aged 55 to 70 who had recovered from COVID-19.

The CDR3 sequence: CASSQESPQPQHF. As DNA, the CDR3 is TGCGCCAGCAGCCAAGAATCTCCTCAGCCCCAGCATTTT. The chain carries TRBV4-1 and TRBJ1-5; D is unclear. Trimming took 0 bases from V and 6 from J, leaving 6 bases between them. The CDR3 runs to 13 residues. Germline values: CDR1 MGHRA, CDR2 YSYEKL.